This T cell receptor beta chain was identified during a study of blood T cell repertoires in COVID-19. Study background: Sample material is recorded as cDNA or gDNA derived from T cells, B-cell-depleted T cells, or PBMCs.

Here immunoSEQ multiplex PCR was the method, and the copy in TCRdb shows in-frame clones only, minus some. The sample includes a few hundred thousand clones, 75% to 90% of them seen just once. CDR1 and CDR2 from the germline V gene are SEHNR and FQNEAQ (reference sequence). This CDR3 is built from 16 residues. Deletions cut 5 bases from V and 0 bases from J, with 13 bases between. Seattle researchers signed up patients amid active infection and tracked them longitudinally. This sequence originates from a woman aged 50 to 65 with COVID-19, enrolled during active disease. Input material: peripheral blood. The chain joins TRBV7-9 to TRBJ1-4, with unresolved D. The CDR3 region has the DNA TGTGCCAGCAGCCTCACCGCGGGTGCAACTAATGAAAAACTGTTTTTT. This gives the protein CASSLTAGATNEKLFF.